These 17 T cell receptor beta chains came from one sample sequenced in a study of T cell changes during pregnancy in multiple sclerosis. Repertoires were generated with immunoSEQ multiplex PCR, while TCRdb's copy carries only in-frame clones and drops some. Of 45,000 to 65,000 clones listed, less than 95% are singletons. The sample in question was peripheral blood, obtained after pregnancy. These receptors all stem from a female donor in good health, enrolled as a control in a pregnancy study.

V usage is TRBV6-1 and J usage is TRBJ2-2; the match to TRBD1 covers 7 bases. The trim removed 10 bases at V and 7 bases at J, leaving 6 bases unmatched. This CDR3 is built from 12 residues. CDR1 and CDR2 (germline): MNHNS, SASEGT. Written as DNA, the CDR3 is TGTGCCACACAGGGGTGGATCGGGGAGCTGTTTTTT. Translated: CATQGWIGELFF.

V usage is TRBV7-8 and J usage is TRBJ1-1; TRBD1 is a possible D gene (6 bases). Germline-derived CDR1 and CDR2 are SGHVS and FQNEAQ. CDR3 length: 15 amino acids. V lost 5 bases and J lost 0, with 13 bases in between. The CDR3 spells CASSARTAMNTEAFF. The DNA for the CDR3 is TGTGCCAGCAGCGCCCGGACAGCCATGAACACTGAAGCTTTCTTT.

This clone showed up just once. The chain links TRBV11-3 to TRBJ2-1, with TRBD2 matching 10 bases. Trimming at V came to 6 bases and at J to 0 bases, leaving 8 bases not matched to a gene. Looked up from germline, CDR1 is SGHNT and CDR2 is YENEEA. The CDR3 is 17 residues long. The CDR3 DNA reads as TGTGCCAGCAGGTTGGGACTAGCGCTGAGCTCCTACAATGAGCAGTTCTTC. Protein sequence: CASRLGLALSSYNEQFF. The full variable domain, with the rest looked up from reference TRBV11-3 and TRBJ2-1, is EAGVVQSPRYKIIEKKQPVAFWCNPISGHNTLYWYLQNLGQGPELLIRYENEEAVDDSQLPKDRFSAERLKGVDSTLKIQPAELGDSAVYLCASRLGLALSSYNEQFFGPGTRLTVL.

V and J are TRBV7-6 and TRBJ2-7, with D possibly TRBD2 on 6 matching bases. Germline assignment: CDR1 SGHVS and CDR2 FNYEAQ. V was clipped by 5 bases and J by 2 bases, with 10 bases between them. The CDR3 totals 13 residues. CDR3 nucleotide sequence: TGTGCCAGCAGCACTCTAGCGACCTACGAGCAGTACTTC. It is translated as CASSTLATYEQYF.

This chain uses TRBV27 with TRBJ2-2; no reliable D call. With 5 bases removed from V and 4 bases from J, the gap between germline ends came to 17 bases. The length of the CDR3 is 16 residues. Germline lookup yields CDR1 MNHEY and CDR2 SMNVEV (reference sequence). Written as DNA, the CDR3 is TGTGCCAGCAGTGTAATCGACGGATTAGCCACCGGGGAGCTGTTTTTT. Protein: CASSVIDGLATGELFF.

This chain links TRBV30 with TRBJ2-1; tentative D call: TRBD2 (5 bases). Per germline, CDR1 GTSNPN and CDR2 SVGIG (reference sequence). Trimming cost V 0 bases and J 4 bases, with 10 bases left between them. This CDR3 has 14 residues. This CDR3 is CAWSVPRTYNEQFF. The CDR3, as DNA: TGTGCCTGGAGTGTTCCTAGGACTTACAATGAGCAGTTCTTC.

The chain uses TRBV5-1 and TRBJ2-1; 12 bases are a match to TRBD2. V dropped 6 bases and J dropped 4; count of bases not matched to a gene: 5. From germline, CDR1 is SGHRS and CDR2 YFSETQ. The CDR3 has 15 residues. The CDR3 sequence is CASNVGTSGYNEQFF. The CDR3 DNA sequence: TGCGCCAGCAACGTGGGGACTAGCGGGTACAATGAGCAGTTCTTC.

J is TRBJ2-5 and V is TRBV18; 9 positions agree with TRBD1. The CDR3 is made up of 14 amino acids. Germline CDR1 KGHSH, CDR2 LQKENI. V lost 5 bases and J lost 6; bases outside the gene matches: 7. The CDR3 spells CASSTDRGLQTQYF. The CDR3 region has the DNA TGTGCCAGCTCAACGGACAGGGGTTTGCAGACCCAGTACTTC.

V is TRBV4-2 and J is TRBJ1-2, with D possibly TRBD1 on 5 matching bases. This CDR3 comprises 11 residues. V lost 0 bases to trimming and J lost 11 bases, with 7 bases between them. Germline CDR1 LGHNA, CDR2 YNFKEQ. As DNA, the CDR3 is TGTGCCAGCAGCCAAGAGGGGGGGTACACCTTC. Its protein is CASSQEGGYTF.

The chain employs TRBV7-9 and TRBJ1-2; 7 positions match TRBD1. Germline-derived CDR1 and CDR2 are SEHNR and FQNEAQ (reference sequence). The CDR3 runs 15 residues. With 3 bases clipped from V and 2 bases from J, the junction kept 6 bases outside the gene matches. This chain's CDR3 is CASSLTGQRNYGYTF. CDR3 nucleotides: TGTGCCAGCAGCTTGACGGGACAGAGAAACTATGGCTACACCTTC.

The V and J genes are TRBV7-8 and TRBJ2-5; maybe TRBD2 (6 bases). The germline V gene has CDR1 SGHVS and CDR2 FQNEAQ. The CDR3 contains 14 residues. Between the trimmed V and J ends, which lost 5 bases and 11 bases, there was a span of 21 bases. The CDR3 spells CASSDPDLSGEQYF. CDR3 nucleotides: TGTGCCAGCAGCGATCCGGACCTCTCGGGGGAGCAGTACTTC.

In this sample, this clone turned up a few times. The rearrangement links TRBV18 to TRBJ1-1, with a weak D call TRBD1 (5 bases). The CDR3 length is 15 residues. V lost 2 bases and J 0 bases, leaving 10 bases between the germline ends. Germline lookup yields CDR1 KGHSH and CDR2 LQKENI. DNA for the CDR3: TGTGCCAGCTCACCAACGGGGGGGATGAACACTGAAGCTTTCTTT. The encoded protein is CASSPTGGMNTEAFF.

Only one count was recorded for this clone. V gene TRBV7-2 combines with J gene TRBJ2-7; 9 nucleotides agree with TRBD2. There are 15 residues in the CDR3. Germline CDR1 is SGHTA and CDR2 is FQGNSA. The V segment lost 4 bases and the J segment 2 bases; nucleotides outside the gene matches: 6. The CDR3 bases are TGTGCCAGCAGCTATTTAGCGGGAGTACCCTACGAGCAGTACTTC. Its translation: CASSYLAGVPYEQYF.

V and J are TRBV4-1 and TRBJ1-2, with 10 positions matching TRBD1. Germline CDR1 reads MGHRA; CDR2 reads YSYEKL. The CDR3 contains 15 residues. V trimming: 6 bases; J trimming: 3 bases; junction bases outside the gene matches: 7. For the CDR3, the DNA is TGCGCCAGCAGGGGGGGGACAGGGGTGGACTATGGCTACACCTTC. It yields the protein CASRGGTGVDYGYTF.

This sequence joins TRBV5-5 and TRBJ1-1, with TRBD1 identical over 8 bases. The CDR3 sequence is 16 residues long. From germline, CDR1 is SGHKS and CDR2 YYEKEE (reference sequence). Trimming at V came to 4 bases and at J to 4 bases, leaving 12 bases not matched to a gene. CDR3 sequence reads: CASSPDQDREITEAFF. The DNA of the CDR3 is TGTGCCAGCAGCCCAGACCAGGACAGGGAGATCACTGAAGCTTTCTTT.

The chain is built from TRBV5-1 and TRBJ2-7; D is unclear. Between the trimmed V and J ends, which lost 4 bases and 2 bases, there was a span of 10 bases. Per germline, CDR1 SGHRS and CDR2 YFSETQ. The CDR3 length is 13 residues. The CDR3 is CASSLQVPYEQYF. The CDR3 nucleotides are TGCGCCAGCAGCCTTCAGGTCCCCTACGAGCAGTACTTC.

This chain links TRBV29-1 with TRBJ2-7; 8 bases map to TRBD2. J lost 1 base, V lost 2 bases, and 7 bases had no gene match. Germline CDR1 SQVTM, CDR2 ANQGSEA. The CDR3 is made up of 15 amino acids. This CDR3 is CSVELAASGSYEQYF. In DNA form, the CDR3 reads TGCAGCGTTGAACTCGCGGCTAGCGGGTCCTACGAGCAGTACTTC.